This T cell receptor beta chain stems from a study of blood T cell repertoires in COVID-19. Study in general: Donors in the United States, Italy and Spain gave samples during acute or convalescent COVID-19. In each case, the material was cDNA or gDNA derived from T cells, B-cell-depleted T cells, or PBMCs.

Germline V gives CDR1 SGHTA, CDR2 FQGNSA. This CDR3 is 14 amino acids long. Trimming took off 2 bases at V and 1 base at J, with 7 bases between the two ends. Authors' processing steps: From reference gene primer amplification, estimates of nucleated cell counts were derived. Generated by immunoSEQ multiplex PCR, the TCRdb table keeps only in-frame clones and is missing some. The V and J calls and clone size were taken over from that table, and D and trimming were inferred from the DNA. The repertoire holds over 55,000 clones, with approximately 90% as singletons. Sequences were obtained from peripheral blood. The receptor's source is a woman older than 75 with acute or convalescent COVID-19. The chain couples TRBV7-2 to TRBJ2-3; D not certain. CDR3 sequence (DNA): TGTGCCAGCAGCTTATCTGAGGGCACAGATACGCAGTATTTT. Translation gives CASSLSEGTDTQYF.